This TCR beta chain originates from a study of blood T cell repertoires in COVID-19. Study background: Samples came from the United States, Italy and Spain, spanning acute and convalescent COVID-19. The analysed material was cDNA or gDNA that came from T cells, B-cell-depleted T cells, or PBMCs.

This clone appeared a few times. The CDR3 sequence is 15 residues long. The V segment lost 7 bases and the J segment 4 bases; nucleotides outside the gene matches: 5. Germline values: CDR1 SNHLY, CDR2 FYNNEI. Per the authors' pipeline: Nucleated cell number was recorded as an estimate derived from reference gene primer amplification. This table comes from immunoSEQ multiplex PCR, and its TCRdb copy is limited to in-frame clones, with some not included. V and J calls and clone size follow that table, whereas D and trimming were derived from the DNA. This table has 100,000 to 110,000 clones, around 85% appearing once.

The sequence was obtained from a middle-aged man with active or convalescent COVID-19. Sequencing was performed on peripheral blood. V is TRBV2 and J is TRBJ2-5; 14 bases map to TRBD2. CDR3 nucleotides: TGTGCCAGCAATCTGGGACTAGCGGGAGTAGAGACCCAGTACTTC. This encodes CASNLGLAGVETQYF. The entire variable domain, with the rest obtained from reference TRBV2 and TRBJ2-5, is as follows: EPEVTQTPSHQVTQMGQEVILRCVPISNHLYFYWYRQILGQKVEFLVSFYNNEISEKSEIFDDQFSVERPDGSNFTLKIRSTKLEDSAMYFCASNLGLAGVETQYFGPGTRLLVL.